This T cell receptor (beta chain) was sequenced during a study of blood T cells in healthy people across ages. Germline loops: CDR1 SGDLS, CDR2 YYNGEE. V lost 0 bases to trimming and J lost 1 base; unmatched junction nucleotides: 0. CDR3 length equals 16 residues. Through a sample-barcoded 5' primer and a J-beta primer mix, a second PCR was run for about 7 to 12 cycles. MiXCR, applied by TCRdb to the 5' RACE reads, yields one record per CDR3 protein. The sample lists more than 650,000 distinct CDR3 sequences; around half were seen once. The chain uses TRBV9 and TRBJ2-5; 13 bases align to TRBD2. The sequenced sample was blood. The clonotype comes from a man older than 75 in good health. For the CDR3, the DNA is TGTGCCAGCAGCGTAGGGACTAGCGGGGGCCAAGAGACCCAGTACTTC. This translates into CASSVGTSGGQETQYF.